The clone carrying this T cell receptor beta chain has only a few counts. This sample stems from a study of T cells in Graves' hyperthyroidism and ophthalmopathy. The source material, RNA transcripts, was used to amplify TCR beta CDR3 regions. The HTBI primer set was used in a first-round RT-PCR of the TCR CDR3. TCRdb reanalysed the multiplex PCR reads using MiXCR and keeps one entry per CDR3 protein. The table shows about 380,000 distinct CDR3 sequences, with approximately 14% occurring only once. CDR3 length: 20 amino acids. Looked up from germline, CDR1 is SEHNR and CDR2 is FQNEAQ (reference sequence). V was clipped by 1 base and J by 0 bases, with 24 bases between them. Fresh peripheral blood, roughly 9.6 ml, was the source of the PBMCs.

The sequence came from a woman aged 60-75 years with Graves' hyperthyroidism. J is TRBJ1-1 and V is TRBV7-9, with D possibly matching TRBD1 (5 bases). Sequencing was done on a sample of blood. CDR3 in amino acids: CASSLGGIPRERSMNTEAFF. CDR3 in DNA: TGTGCCAGCAGCTTAGGGGGGATTCCAAGGGAGAGGTCCATGAACACTGAAGCTTTCTTT.